This T cell receptor (beta chain) was recorded in a study of cytomegalovirus exposure and HLA in healthy donors. Background on the study: Earlier, approximately 110 million unique TCR beta sequences were recovered from about 170 million T cells by an analysis.

Study-level results: Common viral pathogens were later found to be apparently linked to several of the most significant clusters. The classifier reportedly diagnosed cytomegalovirus status with high specificity and sensitivity.

With 60 Vbeta and 13 Jbeta primers, the PCR was carried out. How the authors handled the data: There were around 80 million unique TCR beta chains by a later count, and about 11 million of them were shared. Produced via immunoSEQ multiplex PCR; TCRdb's table is partial and in-frame only. V and J calls plus clone size are reproduced from that table; the DNA served to infer D and trimming. Its listing shows 130,000 or so clones. About this clone itself: Its antigen is still unknown.

This CDR3 comprises 17 residues. Looked up from germline, CDR1 is SGHTA and CDR2 is FQGTGA. V dropped 4 bases and J dropped 1; count of bases not matched to a gene: 10. The chain recombines TRBV7-3 with TRBJ2-1; 7 bases match TRBD2. The source is a woman between 18 and 29 years old in good health and CMV-seronegative. The specimen sequenced was PBMCs. The CDR3 spells CASSYKGGRGSYNEQFF. In DNA, the CDR3 is TGTGCCAGCAGCTACAAAGGCGGGAGAGGTTCCTACAATGAGCAGTTCTTC.